The present T cell receptor beta chain was sequenced within a study of PD-1 blockade in mismatch repair-deficient tumors. Per germline, CDR1 MGHRA and CDR2 YSYEKL. This CDR3 has 15 amino acids. V was shortened by 0 bases and J by 4 bases, with 12 bases between the two germline ends. Repertoires were generated with immunoSEQ multiplex PCR, while TCRdb's copy carries only in-frame clones and drops some. Of some 100,000 clones listed, 82% are singletons. In this sample, this clone turned up a few times. The specimen was peripheral blood, collected 36 weeks after starting pembrolizumab. The sequence was collected from an adult with mismatch repair-deficient cancer. The gene calls are TRBV4-1 and TRBJ1-1; D is unclear. The CDR3 here is CASSQDRTVGTEAFF. DNA of the CDR3: TGCGCCAGCAGCCAAGATCGGACGGTAGGCACTGAAGCTTTCTTT.